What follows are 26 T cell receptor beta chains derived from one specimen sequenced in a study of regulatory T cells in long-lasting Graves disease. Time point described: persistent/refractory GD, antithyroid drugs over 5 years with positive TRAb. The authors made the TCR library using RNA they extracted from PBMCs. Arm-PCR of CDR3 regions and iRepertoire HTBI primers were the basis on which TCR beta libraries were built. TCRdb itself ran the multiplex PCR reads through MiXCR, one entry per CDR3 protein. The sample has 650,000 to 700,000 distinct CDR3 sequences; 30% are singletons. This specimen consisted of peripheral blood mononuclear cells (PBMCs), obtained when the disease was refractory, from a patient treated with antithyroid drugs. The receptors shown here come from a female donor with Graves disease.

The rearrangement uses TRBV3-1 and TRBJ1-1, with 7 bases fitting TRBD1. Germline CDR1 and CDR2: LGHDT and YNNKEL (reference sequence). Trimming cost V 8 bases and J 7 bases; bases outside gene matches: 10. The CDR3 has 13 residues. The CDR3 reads CASGRTGEGEAFF. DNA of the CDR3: TGTGCCAGCGGTCGGACAGGAGAAGGTGAAGCTTTCTTT.

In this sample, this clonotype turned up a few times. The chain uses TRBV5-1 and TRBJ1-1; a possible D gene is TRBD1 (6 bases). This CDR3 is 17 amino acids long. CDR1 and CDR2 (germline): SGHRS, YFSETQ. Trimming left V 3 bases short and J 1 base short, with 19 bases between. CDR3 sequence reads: CASSYHRAQGTNTEAFF. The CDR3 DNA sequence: TGCGCCAGCAGCTATCACCGGGCACAGGGTACGAACACTGAAGCTTTCTTT.

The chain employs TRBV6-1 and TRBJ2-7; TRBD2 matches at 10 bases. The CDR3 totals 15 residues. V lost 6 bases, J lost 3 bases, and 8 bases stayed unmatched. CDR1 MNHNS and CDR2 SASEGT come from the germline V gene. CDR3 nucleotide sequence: TGTGCCAGCAGAGCGGGACTAGCGTTGCGCTACGAGCAGTACTTC. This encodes CASRAGLALRYEQYF.

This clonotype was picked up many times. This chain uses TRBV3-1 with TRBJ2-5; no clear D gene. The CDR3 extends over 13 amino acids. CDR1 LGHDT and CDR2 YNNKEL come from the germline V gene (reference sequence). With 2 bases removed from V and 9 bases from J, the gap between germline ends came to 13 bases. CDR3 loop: CASSQTRIGSQYF. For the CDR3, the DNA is TGTGCCAGCAGCCAAACCCGGATTGGTTCCCAGTACTTC.

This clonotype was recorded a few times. In DNA, the CDR3 is TGTGCCAGCAGTTTTAGGGTAGGGGGTTCACCCCTCCACTTT. Amino acid sequence: CASSFRVGGSPLHF. The rearrangement joins TRBV27 to TRBJ1-6; weak D call: TRBD1 (6 bases). V was shortened by 3 bases and J by 9 bases, with 12 bases between the two germline ends. The CDR3 length is 14 residues. Germline CDR1 reads MNHEY; CDR2 reads SMNVEV (reference sequence).

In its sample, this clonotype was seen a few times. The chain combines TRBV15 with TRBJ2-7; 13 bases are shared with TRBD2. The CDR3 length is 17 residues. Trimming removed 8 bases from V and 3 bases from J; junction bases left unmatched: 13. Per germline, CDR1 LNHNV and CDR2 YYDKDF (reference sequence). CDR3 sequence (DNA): TGTGCCACCCATAGTGGACTAGCGGGAGCTGTGGGCTACGAGCAGTACTTC. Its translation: CATHSGLAGAVGYEQYF.

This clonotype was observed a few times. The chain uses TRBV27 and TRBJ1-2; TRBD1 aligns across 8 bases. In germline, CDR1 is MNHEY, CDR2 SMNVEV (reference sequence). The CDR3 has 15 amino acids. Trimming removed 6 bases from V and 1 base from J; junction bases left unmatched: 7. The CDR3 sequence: CASSQQGGNNYGYTF. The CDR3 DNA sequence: TGTGCCAGCAGCCAACAGGGGGGTAATAACTATGGCTACACCTTC.

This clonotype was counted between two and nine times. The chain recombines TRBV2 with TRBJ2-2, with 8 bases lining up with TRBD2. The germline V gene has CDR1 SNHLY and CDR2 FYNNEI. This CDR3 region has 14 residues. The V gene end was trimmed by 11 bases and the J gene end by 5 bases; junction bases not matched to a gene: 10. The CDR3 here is CASRGTRWTGELFF. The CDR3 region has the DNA TGTGCCTCGCGCGGGACTAGATGGACCGGGGAGCTGTTTTTT.

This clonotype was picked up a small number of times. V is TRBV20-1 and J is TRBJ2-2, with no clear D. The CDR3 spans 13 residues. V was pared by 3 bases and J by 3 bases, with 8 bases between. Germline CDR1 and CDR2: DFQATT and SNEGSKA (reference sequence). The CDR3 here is CSASLEYTGELFF. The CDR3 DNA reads TGCAGTGCTAGTCTTGAATACACCGGGGAGCTGTTTTTT.

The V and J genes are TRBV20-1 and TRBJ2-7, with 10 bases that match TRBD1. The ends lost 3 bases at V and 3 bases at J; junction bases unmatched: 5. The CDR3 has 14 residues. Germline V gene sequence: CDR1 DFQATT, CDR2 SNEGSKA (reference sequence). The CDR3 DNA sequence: TGCAGTGCTAGCCCCGGACAGGGGGACTACGAGCAGTACTTC. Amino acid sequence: CSASPGQGDYEQYF.

In DNA form, the CDR3 reads TGTGCCAGCAGCGCCGGGACAGGGAAGTGGCATGGCTACACCTTC. It encodes CASSAGTGKWHGYTF. This sequence joins TRBV5-8 and TRBJ1-2; TRBD1 aligns across 9 bases. Germline CDR1 and CDR2: SGHTS and YDEGEE. This CDR3 is 15 amino acids long. With V trimmed by 4 bases and J by 6 bases, 10 bases remained unmatched.

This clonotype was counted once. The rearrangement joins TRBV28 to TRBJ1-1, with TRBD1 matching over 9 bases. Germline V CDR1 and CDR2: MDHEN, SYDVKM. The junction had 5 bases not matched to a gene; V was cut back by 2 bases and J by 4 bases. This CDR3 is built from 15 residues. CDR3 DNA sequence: TGTGCCAGCAGTTTACCGGGACAGGGTTCCACTGAAGCTTTCTTT. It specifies CASSLPGQGSTEAFF.

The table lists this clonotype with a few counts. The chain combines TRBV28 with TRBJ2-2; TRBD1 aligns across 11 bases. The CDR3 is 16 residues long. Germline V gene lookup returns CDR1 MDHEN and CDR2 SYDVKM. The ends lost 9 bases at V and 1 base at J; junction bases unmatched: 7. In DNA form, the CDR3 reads TGTGCCAGTGCCGGACAGGGGGCGCAGAACACCGGGGAGCTGTTTTTT. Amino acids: CASAGQGAQNTGELFF.

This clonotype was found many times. The CDR3 spells CASSLPTGLGLYGYTF. The CDR3 DNA is TGTGCCAGCAGTTTACCCACAGGGCTGGGTCTTTATGGCTACACCTTC. The chain has TRBV28 and TRBJ1-2; D perhaps matches TRBD1 (6 bases). From germline, CDR1 is MDHEN and CDR2 SYDVKM. V lost 2 bases and J 5 bases, leaving 18 bases between the germline ends. The CDR3 consists of 16 residues.

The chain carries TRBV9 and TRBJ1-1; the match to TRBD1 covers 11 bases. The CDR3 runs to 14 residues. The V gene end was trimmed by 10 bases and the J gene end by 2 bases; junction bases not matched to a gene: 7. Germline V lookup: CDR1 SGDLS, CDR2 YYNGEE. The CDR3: CAGGRTGGNTEAFF. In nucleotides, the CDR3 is TGTGCCGGTGGGAGGACAGGGGGCAACACTGAAGCTTTCTTT.

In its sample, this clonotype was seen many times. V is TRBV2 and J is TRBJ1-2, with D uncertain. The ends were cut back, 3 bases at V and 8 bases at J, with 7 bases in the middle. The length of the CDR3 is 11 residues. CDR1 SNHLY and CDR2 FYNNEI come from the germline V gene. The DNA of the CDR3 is TGTGCCAGCAGTGATTTCGACGGCTACACCTTC. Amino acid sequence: CASSDFDGYTF.

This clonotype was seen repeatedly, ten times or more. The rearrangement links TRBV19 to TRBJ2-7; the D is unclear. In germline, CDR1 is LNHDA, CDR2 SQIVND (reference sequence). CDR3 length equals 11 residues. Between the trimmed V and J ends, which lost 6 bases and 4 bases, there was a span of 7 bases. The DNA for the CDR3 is TGTGCCAGTAGATACGGGTACGAGCAGTACTTC. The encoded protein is CASRYGYEQYF.

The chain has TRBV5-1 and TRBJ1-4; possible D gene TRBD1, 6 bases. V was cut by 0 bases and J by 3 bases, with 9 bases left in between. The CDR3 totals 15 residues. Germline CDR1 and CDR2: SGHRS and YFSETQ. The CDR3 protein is CASSLGGGSNEKLFF. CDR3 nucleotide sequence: TGCGCCAGCAGCTTGGGAGGGGGTTCTAATGAAAAACTGTTTTTT.

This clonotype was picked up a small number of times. Here the CDR3 reads CSASFLSPGEQYF. CDR3 bases: TGCAGTGCTAGTTTTCTTTCCCCTGGCGAGCAGTACTTC. The chain has TRBV20-1 and TRBJ2-7, with D unclear. The germline CDR1 and CDR2 sequences are DFQATT and SNEGSKA (reference sequence). This CDR3 contains 13 residues. With 3 bases removed from V and 6 bases from J, the gap between germline ends came to 15 bases.

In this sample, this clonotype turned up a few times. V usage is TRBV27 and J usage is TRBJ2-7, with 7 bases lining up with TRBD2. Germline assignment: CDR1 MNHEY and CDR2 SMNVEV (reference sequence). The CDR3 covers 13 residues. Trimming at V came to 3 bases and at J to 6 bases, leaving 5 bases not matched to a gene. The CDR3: CASSLREQSEQYF. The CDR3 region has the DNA TGTGCCAGCAGTTTGCGGGAGCAGAGCGAGCAGTACTTC.

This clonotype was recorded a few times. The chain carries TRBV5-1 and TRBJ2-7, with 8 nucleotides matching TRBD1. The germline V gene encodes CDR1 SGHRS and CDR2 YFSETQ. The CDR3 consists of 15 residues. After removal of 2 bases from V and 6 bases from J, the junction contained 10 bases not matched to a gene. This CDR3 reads CASSFGQGSFREQYF. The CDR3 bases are TGCGCCAGCAGCTTCGGACAGGGCTCGTTCCGCGAGCAGTACTTC.

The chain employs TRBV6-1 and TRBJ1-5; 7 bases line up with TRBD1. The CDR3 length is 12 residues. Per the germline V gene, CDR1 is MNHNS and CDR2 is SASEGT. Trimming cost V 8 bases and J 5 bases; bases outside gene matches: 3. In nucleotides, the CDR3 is TGTGCCAGCGGGACAGTTTATCAGCCCCAGCATTTT. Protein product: CASGTVYQPQHF.

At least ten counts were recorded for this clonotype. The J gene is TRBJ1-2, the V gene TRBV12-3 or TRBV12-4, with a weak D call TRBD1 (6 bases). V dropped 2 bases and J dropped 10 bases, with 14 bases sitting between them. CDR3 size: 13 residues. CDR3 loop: CASSLLGAFFYTF. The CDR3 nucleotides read TGTGCCAGCAGTTTATTGGGGGCGTTTTTCTACACCTTC.

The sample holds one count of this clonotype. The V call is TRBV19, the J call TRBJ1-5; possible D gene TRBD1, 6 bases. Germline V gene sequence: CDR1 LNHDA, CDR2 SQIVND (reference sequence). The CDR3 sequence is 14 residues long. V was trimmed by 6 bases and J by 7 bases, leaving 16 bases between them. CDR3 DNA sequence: TGTGCCAGTAGAAACCAACCAGGGGACCAGCCCCAGCATTTT. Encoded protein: CASRNQPGDQPQHF.

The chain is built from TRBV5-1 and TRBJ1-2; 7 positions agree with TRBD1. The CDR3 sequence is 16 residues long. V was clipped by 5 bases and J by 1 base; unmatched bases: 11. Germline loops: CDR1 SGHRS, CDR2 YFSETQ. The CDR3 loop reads CASSHLAGGINYGYTF. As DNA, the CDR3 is TGCGCCAGCAGTCATCTAGCAGGGGGGATTAACTATGGCTACACCTTC.

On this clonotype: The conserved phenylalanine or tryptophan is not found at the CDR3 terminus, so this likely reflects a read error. The CDR3 DNA sequence: TGTGCCAGCAGTTACCGGGGTAGCGGCTACACCATC. This codes for CASSYRGSGYTI. The rearrangement uses TRBV6-9 and TRBJ1-2; no clear D. The V gene lost 3 bases and the J gene lost 8 bases, with 10 bases spanning the gap. Germline V lookup: CDR1 MNHGY, CDR2 SVAAGI. The CDR3 extends over 12 amino acids.